Listed below are T cell receptor beta chains from one sample, sequenced in a study of shared clonotypes between healthy human individuals. Some clones are missing from TCRdb's copy, which holds only in-frame ones; the method was immunoSEQ multiplex PCR. Here the sample spans around 440,000 clones, 77% being singletons. Sequencing was carried out using PBMCs. These receptors all stem from a woman aged 40 to 50 in good health. Some clones in this sample may be carry-over from other donors' samples. CDR3s include the opening cysteine and the closing phenylalanine or tryptophan. A D gene is named only where the DNA matches it firmly. Rows give clone size only sometimes, using once, few, many, or a class for an expanded clone.

size: .
J: TRBJ1-2
V: TRBV19
D: TRBD1
DNA: TGTGCCAGTAGTACCCCAACAGGGGACTATGGCTACACCTTC
CDR3: CASSTPTGDYGYTF

size: .
J: TRBJ1-2
V: TRBV2
D: .
DNA: TGTGCCAGCAGCCGGCAGTATGGCTACACCTTC
CDR3: CASSRQYGYTF

size: .
J: TRBJ1-3
V: TRBV29-1
D: TRBD1
DNA: TGCAGCGTTGGCGGGACAGTAGGAAACACCATATATTTT
CDR3: CSVGGTVGNTIYF

size: .
J: TRBJ1-5
V: TRBV28
D: .
DNA: TGTGCCAGCAGAGGGGGATATAGCAATCAGCCCCAGCATTTT
CDR3: CASRGGYSNQPQHF

size: .
J: TRBJ2-6
V: TRBV27
D: .
DNA: TGTGCCAGCAGCCGTCAAGGCTCTGGGGCCAACGTCCTGACTTTC
CDR3: CASSRQGSGANVLTF

size: .
J: TRBJ2-7
V: TRBV20-1
D: TRBD2
DNA: TGCAGCTCAGCGGGAACCTACGAGCAGTACTTC
CDR3: CSSAGTYEQYF

size: many
J: TRBJ2-2
V: TRBV7-8
D: TRBD2
DNA: TGTGCCAGCAGCCCCCGACTAGCGGGAACCGGGGAGCTGTTTTTT
CDR3: CASSPRLAGTGELFF

size: .
J: TRBJ2-7
V: TRBV6-5
D: .
DNA: TGTGCCAGCAGCCCCCCTACTTCGGGGCAGTACTTC
CDR3: CASSPPTSGQYF

size: once
J: TRBJ2-5
V: TRBV10-3
D: TRBD1
DNA: TGTGCCATCAGTCTACGGGACAGATCCGGTGAGACCCAGTACTTC
CDR3: CAISLRDRSGETQYF

size: .
J: TRBJ2-1
V: TRBV7-6
D: .
DNA: TGTGCCAGCAGCTTAGACCTAGCGAGCTACAATGAGCAGTTCTTC
CDR3: CASSLDLASYNEQFF

size: .
J: TRBJ1-2
V: TRBV28
D: TRBD1
DNA: TGTGCCATCTCTACAGGGGTTAACTATGGCTACACCTTC
CDR3: CAISTGVNYGYTF

size: .
J: TRBJ2-6
V: TRBV19
D: TRBD1
DNA: TGTGCCAGTAGTATAGTGGGACAGGGCTCTGGGGCCAACGTCCTGACTTTC
CDR3: CASSIVGQGSGANVLTF

size: .
J: TRBJ2-7
V: TRBV10-3
D: .
DNA: TGTGCCATCAGTGAGTACCAAGTATCTTACGAGCAGTACTTC
CDR3: CAISEYQVSYEQYF

size: .
J: TRBJ2-7
V: TRBV14
D: .
DNA: TGTGCCAGCAGCCAAGAAAGGGGGATCCAGAATCTCTACGAGCAGTACTTC
CDR3: CASSQERGIQNLYEQYF

size: .
J: TRBJ1-5
V: TRBV27
D: .
DNA: TGTGCCAGCAGGGAGGGATTTACAGGCGGTCAGCCCCAGCATTTT
CDR3: CASREGFTGGQPQHF

size: .
J: TRBJ1-1
V: TRBV5-1
D: .
DNA: TGCGCCAGCAGCGACGGCCCTAACACTGAAGCTTTCTTT
CDR3: CASSDGPNTEAFF

size: .
J: TRBJ2-3
V: TRBV5-1
D: TRBD1
DNA: TGCGCCAGCAGCGGAGGGGACAGGGGGCGCACAGATACGCAGTATTTT
CDR3: CASSGGDRGRTDTQYF

size: .
J: TRBJ2-1
V: TRBV9
D: TRBD2
DNA: TGTGCCAGCAGCGTAGGTCCTAGCGGGAATTTTTTGGGTGAGCAGTTCTTC
CDR3: CASSVGPSGNFLGEQFF

size: .
J: TRBJ1-4
V: TRBV10-3
D: .
DNA: TGTGCCATCAGTGAGTTCCGGGATCTTAATGAAAAACTGTTTTTT
CDR3: CAISEFRDLNEKLFF

size: .
J: TRBJ2-3
V: TRBV6-5
D: TRBD2
DNA: TGTGCCAGCACCAGAGCGGGACTCACAGATACGCAGTATTTT
CDR3: CASTRAGLTDTQYF

size: many
J: TRBJ1-1
V: TRBV30
D: .
DNA: TGTGCCTGGAGTAGAAGCACCATGAACACTGAAGCTTTCTTT
CDR3: CAWSRSTMNTEAFF

size: .
J: TRBJ2-1
V: TRBV29-1
D: TRBD2
DNA: TGCAGCGTTGAAAGGGCCAGGGCGGGGGAAGGGTACAATGAGCAGTTCTTC
CDR3: CSVERARAGEGYNEQFF

size: .
J: TRBJ1-1
V: TRBV28
D: .
DNA: TGTGCCAGCAGCGAGGGGGGGGTGGACACTGAAGCTTTCTTT
CDR3: CASSEGGVDTEAFF

size: .
J: TRBJ1-4
V: TRBV5-1
D: .
DNA: TGCGCCAGCAGCTTGGCCCAGGGAGGGGTAAATGAAAAACTGTTTTTT
CDR3: CASSLAQGGVNEKLFF

size: once
J: TRBJ2-3
V: TRBV18
D: TRBD2
DNA: TGTGCCAGCTCATTGACTAGCGTGACGACAGATACGCAGTATTTT
CDR3: CASSLTSVTTDTQYF

size: .
J: TRBJ1-1
V: TRBV19
D: .
DNA: TGTGCCAGTACGCGCAGGGAAGGCACTGAAGCTTTCTTT
CDR3: CASTRREGTEAFF

size: once
J: TRBJ2-1
V: TRBV28
D: TRBD2
DNA: TGTGCCAGCAGTACCCCCCGACTAGCTGGATCGGATGAGCAGTTCTTC
CDR3: CASSTPRLAGSDEQFF

size: .
J: TRBJ1-1
V: TRBV11-1
D: .
DNA: TGTGCCAGCAGCTTGATGAACAGGAACACTGAAGCTTTCTTT
CDR3: CASSLMNRNTEAFF

size: .
J: TRBJ2-1
V: TRBV2
D: .
DNA: TGTGCCAGCACCCCTGGGACTTCCTCCTACAATGAGCAGTTCTTC
CDR3: CASTPGTSSYNEQFF